A selection of T cell receptor beta chains follows, all from one sample in a study of T cells expressing NK-cell markers. From its re-call of the 5' RACE reads, TCRdb lists each CDR3 protein once, without DNA. This sample's table has 300,000 to 500,000 distinct CDR3 sequences. Sequenced sample: blood T cells: a sorted CD56 or NKG2C T cell subset, CD4+ or CD8+ T cells, or bulk PBMC T cells (not recorded which). The receptors were sampled from a woman in her forties or fifties in good health. Both conserved end residues are part of each CDR3.

cdr3_aa: CASSLTGAVDTQYF
v_call: TRBV12-3/TRBV12-4
j_call: TRBJ2-3

cdr3_aa: CASSSPGAGGTRVKLFF
v_call: TRBV7-9
j_call: TRBJ1-4

cdr3_aa: CASSLRGAQETQYF
v_call: TRBV7-3
j_call: TRBJ2-5

cdr3_aa: CASSRRGELFF
v_call: TRBV12-3/TRBV12-4
j_call: TRBJ2-2

cdr3_aa: CASSPETGTSGSYEQYF
v_call: TRBV14
j_call: TRBJ2-7

cdr3_aa: CSALPGGNNQPQHF
v_call: TRBV20-1
j_call: TRBJ1-5

cdr3_aa: CASSLEYPAVVGEQFF
v_call: TRBV11-2
j_call: TRBJ2-1

cdr3_aa: CASRPQGQGKIYVLTF
v_call: TRBV11-2
j_call: TRBJ2-6

cdr3_aa: CASSPQTGATYNEQFF
v_call: TRBV7-8
j_call: TRBJ2-1

cdr3_aa: CASSPGLASYNEQFF
v_call: TRBV5-1
j_call: TRBJ2-1

cdr3_aa: CASRGGGTGLYEQYF
v_call: TRBV12-3/TRBV12-4
j_call: TRBJ2-7

cdr3_aa: CASSPPGKWANEKLFF
v_call: TRBV18
j_call: TRBJ1-4

cdr3_aa: CASSSGFGYEQYF
v_call: TRBV5-1
j_call: TRBJ2-7

cdr3_aa: CSVGGRGFGEQYF
v_call: TRBV29-1
j_call: TRBJ2-7

cdr3_aa: CASSLIAGQPNYGYTF
v_call: TRBV12-3/TRBV12-4
j_call: TRBJ1-2

cdr3_aa: CASTIGGGNTEAFF
v_call: TRBV6-1
j_call: TRBJ1-1

cdr3_aa: CSALTGTGVPAGQETQYF
v_call: TRBV20-1
j_call: TRBJ2-5

cdr3_aa: CASSPEAGLYEQYF
v_call: TRBV5-1
j_call: TRBJ2-7

cdr3_aa: CASSSGQWGRNEKLFF
v_call: TRBV5-1
j_call: TRBJ1-4

cdr3_aa: CASSNVTLEQFF
v_call: TRBV10-1
j_call: TRBJ2-1

cdr3_aa: CAISDGGGSEAFF
v_call: TRBV10-3
j_call: TRBJ1-1

cdr3_aa: CASSSGTPGETEAFF
v_call: TRBV5-1
j_call: TRBJ1-1

cdr3_aa: CASSQTTGYNEQFF
v_call: TRBV5-1
j_call: TRBJ2-1

cdr3_aa: CASVGQGVYEQYF
v_call: TRBV7-8
j_call: TRBJ2-7

cdr3_aa: CATSDSSRSGSTNEQFF
v_call: TRBV24-1
j_call: TRBJ2-1

cdr3_aa: CAGRSAGGPGELFF
v_call: TRBV10-2
j_call: TRBJ2-2

cdr3_aa: CSVAQGNGQPQHF
v_call: TRBV29-1
j_call: TRBJ1-5

cdr3_aa: CASSARARGEQYF
v_call: TRBV19
j_call: TRBJ2-7

cdr3_aa: CSARGPGQTNEKLFF
v_call: TRBV20-1
j_call: TRBJ1-4

cdr3_aa: CASSFHGTGSYNEQFF
v_call: TRBV28
j_call: TRBJ2-1

cdr3_aa: CASSEVGWGSEQYF
v_call: TRBV6-1
j_call: TRBJ2-7

cdr3_aa: CASSLLENEQFF
v_call: TRBV5-1
j_call: TRBJ2-1

cdr3_aa: CASSQLRAGQANTGELFF
v_call: TRBV14
j_call: TRBJ2-2

cdr3_aa: CASRDSRYQETQYF
v_call: TRBV12-3/TRBV12-4
j_call: TRBJ2-5

cdr3_aa: CASTLAASPGGANVLTF
v_call: TRBV7-9
j_call: TRBJ2-6

cdr3_aa: CASSLPGGNTIYF
v_call: TRBV7-6
j_call: TRBJ1-3

cdr3_aa: CATEREWGETQYF
v_call: TRBV6-5
j_call: TRBJ2-5

cdr3_aa: CASSRGLAGGGGYNEQFF
v_call: TRBV12-3/TRBV12-4
j_call: TRBJ2-1

cdr3_aa: CASSQVQGGEQFF
v_call: TRBV3-1
j_call: TRBJ2-1

cdr3_aa: CASSLEQTTAGELFF
v_call: TRBV5-1
j_call: TRBJ2-2

cdr3_aa: CATSPQGGANTEAFF
v_call: TRBV15
j_call: TRBJ1-1

cdr3_aa: CASRPNYRDMRTGELFF
v_call: TRBV7-9
j_call: TRBJ2-2

cdr3_aa: CSARASLGGTGANVLTF
v_call: TRBV20-1
j_call: TRBJ2-6

cdr3_aa: CASSLGQPNIQYF
v_call: TRBV12-3/TRBV12-4
j_call: TRBJ2-4

cdr3_aa: CAWLGNADTQYF
v_call: TRBV30
j_call: TRBJ2-3

cdr3_aa: CSAGLAGVLNEQFF
v_call: TRBV29-1
j_call: TRBJ2-1

cdr3_aa: CASSHGILAFF
v_call: TRBV11-2
j_call: TRBJ1-1

cdr3_aa: CASSYGDSSTDTQYF
v_call: TRBV6-2/TRBV6-3
j_call: TRBJ2-3

cdr3_aa: CASSSGQGEKLFF
v_call: TRBV18
j_call: TRBJ1-4

cdr3_aa: CASSDGGDYSARSYNEQFF
v_call: TRBV6-1
j_call: TRBJ2-1

cdr3_aa: CASSSEGGDTEAFF
v_call: TRBV12-3/TRBV12-4
j_call: TRBJ1-1

cdr3_aa: CASSGISGMNTGELFF
v_call: TRBV7-9
j_call: TRBJ2-2

cdr3_aa: CASSANLQGNQPQHF
v_call: TRBV7-7
j_call: TRBJ1-5

cdr3_aa: CASSRKGVKETQYF
v_call: TRBV18
j_call: TRBJ2-5

cdr3_aa: CASSSGQGAREQFF
v_call: TRBV12-3/TRBV12-4
j_call: TRBJ2-1

cdr3_aa: CASSLTPETYEQYF
v_call: TRBV7-2
j_call: TRBJ2-7

cdr3_aa: CASSLGSGDPQHF
v_call: TRBV7-8
j_call: TRBJ1-5

cdr3_aa: CASSSTGSLPTEAFF
v_call: TRBV6-6
j_call: TRBJ1-1

cdr3_aa: CATSDLRSADTQYF
v_call: TRBV24-1
j_call: TRBJ2-3

cdr3_aa: CASSSRGWAGELFF
v_call: TRBV12-3/TRBV12-4
j_call: TRBJ2-2